These 27 T cell receptor beta chains were sequenced from one sample in a study of blood T cells in healthy people across ages. Combining a sample-barcoded 5' primer with a J-beta primer mix, a second PCR ran for 7 to 11 cycles. MiXCR was run by TCRdb on the 5' RACE reads, yielding one entry per CDR3 protein. Of hundreds of thousands of distinct CDR3 sequences listed, approximately 53% are singletons. Sequencing used blood. All receptors come from a man in his forties or fifties in good health.

The chain combines TRBV5-5 with TRBJ2-7, with D tentatively TRBD1 or TRBD2 (7 bases each). This CDR3 region has 15 residues. Trimming stripped 3 bases from V and 4 bases from J, with 17 bases between. Looked up from germline, CDR1 is SGHKS and CDR2 is YYEKEE (reference sequence). DNA for the CDR3: TGTGCCAGCAGCTCCCTTCGACAGGGAGGGTACGAGCAGTACTTC. Translated: CASSSLRQGGYEQYF.

The chain uses TRBV6-4 and TRBJ2-3; D gene uncertain. Germline V CDR1 and CDR2: MRHNA, SNTAGT. V was pared by 3 bases and J by 2 bases, with 15 bases between. The length of the CDR3 is 16 residues. The DNA of the CDR3 is TGTGCCAGCAGTGAGGGTAGGCTGGGGATCACAGATACGCAGTATTTT. Translating it yields CASSEGRLGITDTQYF.

This clonotype appeared once. The chain combines TRBV5-1 with TRBJ2-5, with D possibly TRBD1 on 5 matching bases. The CDR3 spans 15 residues. The V gene lost 4 bases and the J gene lost 10 bases, with 23 bases spanning the gap. Germline V gene sequence: CDR1 SGHRS, CDR2 YFSETQ. The CDR3 protein is CASSALGAPLYDQYF. Written as DNA, the CDR3 is TGCGCCAGCAGCGCCCTTGGGGCCCCATTGTACGACCAGTACTTC.

This clonotype was counted only a few times. This chain uses TRBV15 with TRBJ2-6, with a possible D match to TRBD2 (5 bases). The germline V gene encodes CDR1 LNHNV and CDR2 YYDKDF (reference sequence). Between the trimmed V and J ends, which lost 1 base and 4 bases, there was a span of 23 bases. This CDR3 spans 20 amino acids. DNA for the CDR3: TGTGCCACCAGCAGAGCCCCAGTAGGAGTGGTGACTACGGGGGCCAACGTCCTGACTTTC. Residues: CATSRAPVGVVTTGANVLTF.

The V call is TRBV7-9, the J call TRBJ2-4, with D unclear. Germline CDR1 reads SEHNR; CDR2 reads FQNEAQ (reference sequence). The CDR3 totals 15 residues. V was cut by 5 bases and J by 6 bases, with 17 bases left in between. CDR3 DNA: TGTGCCAGCAGCCCAACTACCTTAGGCGGAAACATTCAGTACTTC. Protein sequence: CASSPTTLGGNIQYF.

J is TRBJ1-2 and V is TRBV4-2; D not resolved. Trimming took off 0 bases at V and 7 bases at J, with 12 bases between the two ends. Germline V lookup: CDR1 LGHNA, CDR2 YNFKEQ. This CDR3 spans 14 amino acids. The CDR3 here is CASSQDQVGGGYTF. As DNA, the CDR3 is TGTGCCAGCAGCCAAGATCAAGTTGGCGGTGGCTACACCTTC.

The J gene is TRBJ2-4, the V gene TRBV20-1; D gene ambiguous. Germline CDR1 reads DFQATT; CDR2 reads SNEGSKA (reference sequence). The length of the CDR3 is 13 residues. Trimming cost V 6 bases and J 0 bases, with 9 bases left between them. CDR3 in DNA: TGCAGTGCAGTCGGAGTAGCCAAAAACATTCAGTACTTC. Translated: CSAVGVAKNIQYF.

This clonotype was seen just once. J is TRBJ2-3 and V is TRBV7-2; TRBD1 is a possible D gene (6 bases). Deletions cut 10 bases from V and 3 bases from J, with 14 bases between. The germline V gene has CDR1 SGHTA and CDR2 FQGNSA. CDR3 length equals 13 residues. The chain's CDR3 is CATVKGVTDTQYF. CDR3 nucleotide sequence: TGTGCCACCGTAAAGGGGGTTACAGATACGCAGTATTTT.

This rearrangement joins TRBV21-1 to TRBJ1-2; the table's D call of TRBD1 was not tested on the DNA. TRBV21-1 represents a pseudogene. The CDR3 totals 16 residues. CDR3 coding DNA: TGTGCCAGCAGCAACGTTCCCACAGGGGGCGCCAATGGCTACACCTTC. It specifies CASSNVPTGGANGYTF.

Of note for this clonotype: Germline is not matched at one junction end, which may reflect a read error. The gene calls are TRBV15 and TRBJ2-5; a weak D match, TRBD2 (5 bases). The CDR3 length is 15 residues. The germline gives CDR1 LNHNV, CDR2 YYDKDF (reference sequence). Here the CDR3 DNA reads TGTGTCACCAGCAGAGCCCCGGGCGCGGGAGAGACCCAGTACTTC. Translating gives CVTSRAPGAGETQYF. The variable domain in full, completed from reference TRBV15 and TRBJ2-5, reads DAMVIQNPRYQVTQFGKPVTLSCSQTLNHNVMYWYQQKSSQAPKLLFHYYDKDFNNEADTPDNFQSRRPNTSFCFLDIRSPGLGDTAMYLCVTSRAPGAGETQYFGPGTRLLVL.

The chain has TRBV7-9 and TRBJ1-1; the D gene is possibly TRBD1 (5 bases). The CDR3 length is 14 residues. V lost 11 bases and J lost 1, with 17 bases in between. Germline V gene sequence: CDR1 SEHNR, CDR2 FQNEAQ (reference sequence). DNA for the CDR3: TGTGCCGCGGGTGCGAGGGGACCGAACACTGAAGCTTTCTTT. Residues: CAAGARGPNTEAFF.

This clonotype was detected only a few times. This chain connects TRBV21-1 to TRBJ2-3; whether TRBD1, the table's D call, matches the DNA was not checked. TRBV21-1 is given as a pseudogene. The CDR3 contains 16 residues. The CDR3 region has the DNA TGTGCCAGCAGCCGAGCCGAGGACAGTAAGGCAGATACGCAGTATTTT. Its protein is CASSRAEDSKADTQYF.

The chain employs TRBV6-1 and TRBJ2-5, with D perhaps matching TRBD2 (5 bases). V was cut by 3 bases and J by 3 bases, with 14 bases left in between. The CDR3 contains 15 residues. Germline assignment: CDR1 MNHNS and CDR2 SASEGT. CDR3 DNA sequence: TGTGCCAGCAGTGACTCTCGGAGGACGGAAGAGACCCAGTACTTC. Translating gives CASSDSRRTEETQYF.

The chain couples TRBV9 to TRBJ1-3; D gene uncertain. V lost 1 base, J lost 0 bases, and 5 bases lay in between. The germline gives CDR1 SGDLS, CDR2 YYNGEE. The CDR3 consists of 14 residues. The CDR3 spells CASSVTDSGNTIYF. Written as DNA, the CDR3 is TGTGCCAGCAGCGTAACAGACTCTGGAAACACCATATATTTT.

This clonotype has more than one count but fewer than ten. V is TRBV7-2 and J is TRBJ1-1, with D possibly matching TRBD1 (5 bases). This CDR3 has 12 amino acids. Germline V lookup: CDR1 SGHTA, CDR2 FQGNSA. The germline V and J ends were trimmed by 3 bases and 12 bases, with 14 bases remaining between them. Here the CDR3 reads CASSLMGGTTFF. CDR3 DNA sequence: TGTGCCAGCAGCTTGATGGGGGGGACGACTTTCTTT.

The sample holds one count of this clonotype. The chain is built from TRBV6-2 or TRBV6-3 and TRBJ2-5, with 13 bases lining up with TRBD2. With the DNA end fitting TRBJ2-7 better, the J assignment may be wrong. Germline CDR1 and CDR2: MNHEY and SVGEGT. There are 19 residues in the CDR3. The CDR3 sequence is CASSTHDGTSGTNPYEQYF. The CDR3 coding sequence is TGTGCCAGCAGTACCCATGACGGGACTAGCGGGACGAACCCCTACGAGCAGTACTTC.

V gene TRBV28 combines with J gene TRBJ2-1; D is uncertain. This CDR3 is 15 amino acids long. The V gene's germline CDR1 is MDHEN and CDR2 SYDVKM. V was cut by 8 bases and J by 2 bases, with 16 bases left in between. For the CDR3, the DNA is TGTGCCAGCGGGGAAAGGGCCCGAACCTACAATGAGCAGTTCTTC. This codes for CASGERARTYNEQFF.

The count of this clonotype is one. V gene TRBV7-3 combines with J gene TRBJ2-7; D remains ambiguous. V gave up 1 base and J gave up 3 bases, with 25 bases separating them. The CDR3 covers 19 residues. Germline CDR1 reads SGHTA; CDR2 reads FQGTGA. The chain's CDR3 is CASSLKIGYSLEFRYEQYF. The CDR3 bases are TGTGCCAGCAGCTTAAAGATCGGCTATTCACTCGAATTCCGCTACGAGCAGTACTTC.

The chain has TRBV9 and TRBJ2-1; 8 bases are a match to TRBD2. The germline gives CDR1 SGDLS, CDR2 YYNGEE. The CDR3 length is 15 residues. The V and J ends lost 3 bases and 3 bases, in that order; junction bases with no gene match: 5. Written as DNA, the CDR3 is TGTGCCAGCAGCGAGAAACTAGCGGACTACAATGAGCAGTTCTTC. It encodes CASSEKLADYNEQFF.

The J gene is TRBJ2-1, the V gene TRBV11-2; D is undetermined. Trimming removed 9 bases from V and 8 bases from J, with 17 bases in between. The CDR3 loop spans 13 amino acids. Germline lookup yields CDR1 SGHAT and CDR2 FQNNGV. CDR3 sequence reads: CASLISGEDEQFF. The CDR3 coding sequence is TGTGCCAGTCTTATATCAGGTGAGGATGAGCAGTTCTTC.

V is TRBV12-3 or TRBV12-4 and J is TRBJ2-3; D gene unclear. The CDR3 sequence is 13 residues long. V shed 4 bases and J shed 0 bases, with 5 bases lying between them. In nucleotides, the CDR3 is TGTGCCAGCAGTTGCAGAAGCACAGATACGCAGTATTTT. Its protein is CASSCRSTDTQYF.

The DNA of the CDR3 is TGTGCCAGCAGTCATGGTTCTACCACCGGGGAGCTGTTTTTT. This sequence encodes CASSHGSTTGELFF. The gene calls are TRBV28 and TRBJ2-2, with D unclear. CDR3 size: 14 residues. The ends were cut back, 5 bases at V and 4 bases at J, with 11 bases in the middle. Per the germline V gene, CDR1 is MDHEN and CDR2 is SYDVKM.

The chain couples TRBV2 to TRBJ2-7; D may be TRBD1 (5 bases). Trimming stripped 3 bases from V and 6 bases from J, with 15 bases between. Per germline, CDR1 SNHLY and CDR2 FYNNEI. The CDR3 runs to 14 residues. The CDR3 DNA sequence: TGTGCCAGCAGTGAGTCAGTAAGGGGCGGCGAGCAGTACTTC. It is translated as CASSESVRGGEQYF.

The CDR3 loop is CASSSRFNQPQHF. DNA for the CDR3: TGTGCCAGCAGCTCCCGATTCAATCAGCCCCAGCATTTT. The genes are TRBV7-2 and TRBJ1-5; D not resolved. The germline V gene encodes CDR1 SGHTA and CDR2 FQGNSA. Trimming took 4 bases from V and 3 from J, leaving 7 bases between them. The CDR3 runs 13 residues.

Written as DNA, the CDR3 is TGTGCCAGCAGCTCCCCGGGCGGGACGATCTATGGCTACACCTTC. It codes for CASSSPGGTIYGYTF. The genes are TRBV27 and TRBJ1-2; possible D gene TRBD1, 5 bases. Trimming removed 6 bases from V and 4 bases from J, with 18 bases in between. This CDR3 is 15 amino acids long. CDR1 is MNHEY, CDR2 SMNVEV, per germline (reference sequence).

Only a few counts were recorded for this clonotype. The chain combines TRBV6-2 or TRBV6-3 with TRBJ2-3, with 11 bases identical to TRBD2. With 6 bases clipped from V and 6 bases from J, the junction kept 8 bases outside the gene matches. Germline lookup yields CDR1 MNHEY and CDR2 SVGEGT. This CDR3 has 15 residues. The CDR3 DNA is TGTGCCAGCAGAATAGCGGGAGGGCCGGTGGATACGCAGTATTTT. This sequence encodes CASRIAGGPVDTQYF.

This clonotype was recorded a few times. The CDR3 nucleotides are TGTGCCAGCAGTCCCCGGAGGCTGGGTCTGGGCTTCAGGAATGAGCAGTTCTTC. This sequence encodes CASSPRRLGLGFRNEQFF. This chain uses TRBV12-3 or TRBV12-4 with TRBJ2-1; D is perhaps TRBD2 (5 bases). The V end was cut by 5 bases, the J end by 7 bases, with 27 bases between. This CDR3 region has 18 residues.